What follows are 17 T cell receptor beta chains derived from one specimen sequenced in a study of T cell responses to AZD1222 COVID-19 vaccine. The repertoire was sequenced with immunoSEQ multiplex PCR; TCRdb's copy has only in-frame clones and lacks some. This sample has 120,000 to 150,000 clones, with 80% to 95% found just once. The input for sequencing was peripheral blood, taken 28 days after the second AZD1222 dose. All receptors come from an adult who received the AZD1222 COVID-19 vaccine.

This chain links TRBV6-5 with TRBJ2-7; 14 bases map to TRBD2. CDR1 and CDR2 from the germline V gene are MNHEY and SVGAGI. The CDR3 contains 14 residues. Losses at the gene ends were 6 bases for V and 4 bases for J; bases not matched to a gene: 2. In DNA form, the CDR3 reads TGTGCCAGCAGCAGACTAGCGGGGGGGTACGAGCAGTACTTC. Encoded protein: CASSRLAGGYEQYF.

The CDR3 nucleotides read TGCGCCAGCGGACAGGCGCCCTCTGGAAACACCATATATTTT. It is translated as CASGQAPSGNTIYF. The chain uses TRBV5-1 and TRBJ1-3; 7 nucleotides match TRBD1. Per germline, CDR1 SGHRS and CDR2 YFSETQ. The CDR3 totals 14 residues. After removal of 7 bases from V and 0 bases from J, the junction contained 4 bases not matched to a gene.

This clone was picked up many times. The CDR3 region is CASRGPGQGPYEQYF. Written as DNA, the CDR3 is TGTGCCAGCAGGGGGCCGGGGCAGGGGCCCTACGAGCAGTACTTC. The J gene is TRBJ2-7, the V gene TRBV4-2; D is possibly TRBD1 (6 bases). Germline-derived CDR1 and CDR2 are LGHNA and YNFKEQ. The germline V and J ends were trimmed by 6 bases and 2 bases, with 17 bases remaining between them. CDR3 length: 15 residues.

The chain uses TRBV28 and TRBJ1-1, with D perhaps TRBD1 (6 bases). V lost 4 bases, J lost 7 bases, and 16 bases lay in between. The germline V gene encodes CDR1 MDHEN and CDR2 SYDVKM. There are 14 residues in the CDR3. In nucleotides, the CDR3 is TGTGCCAGCAGTTCGGGACAAAGTTTGGGTGAAGCTTTCTTT. Its translation: CASSSGQSLGEAFF.

The DNA of the CDR3 is TGTGCCAGCAGCTTAAGGGGATTAAATGAAAAACTGTTTTTT. It yields the protein CASSLRGLNEKLFF. J is TRBJ1-4 and V is TRBV7-6; D is possibly TRBD1 (5 bases). The CDR3 runs 14 residues. Looked up from germline, CDR1 is SGHVS and CDR2 is FNYEAQ. Deletions cut 2 bases from V and 5 bases from J, with 9 bases between.

This clone appeared a few times. This chain uses TRBV7-2 with TRBJ2-3, with 7 bases matching TRBD2. The CDR3 runs to 15 residues. The germline V gene encodes CDR1 SGHTA and CDR2 FQGNSA. The trim removed 5 bases at V and 2 bases at J, leaving 7 bases unmatched. The CDR3 protein is CASSRLLAPTDTQYF. The CDR3 DNA reads as TGTGCCAGCAGCCGCTTACTAGCGCCCACAGATACGCAGTATTTT.

The chain recombines TRBV11-2 with TRBJ2-1, with 9 bases fitting TRBD2. Germline lookup yields CDR1 SGHAT and CDR2 FQNNGV. The V segment lost 5 bases and the J segment 0 bases; nucleotides outside the gene matches: 5. The length of the CDR3 is 16 residues. The CDR3 region has the DNA TGTGCCAGCAGCCAGAGCGGGGGGAGCTCCTACAATGAGCAGTTCTTC. Protein: CASSQSGGSSYNEQFF.

This clone was seen a handful of times. The chain employs TRBV4-1 and TRBJ2-7; no definite D call. V lost 0 bases and J 2 bases, leaving 14 bases between the germline ends. There are 16 residues in the CDR3. Germline V gene lookup returns CDR1 MGHRA and CDR2 YSYEKL. As DNA, the CDR3 is TGCGCCAGCAGCCAAGAGACAACAAGAAGCCCCTACGAGCAGTACTTC. Its protein product is CASSQETTRSPYEQYF.

The chain is built from TRBV7-9 and TRBJ2-7, with 9 positions matching TRBD1. J lost 5 bases, V lost 3 bases, and 11 bases had no gene match. There are 16 residues in the CDR3. Per the germline V gene, CDR1 is SEHNR and CDR2 is FQNEAQ (reference sequence). The CDR3 here is CASSFEWGQGSNEQYF. CDR3 nucleotide sequence: TGTGCCAGCAGCTTTGAATGGGGACAGGGATCCAACGAGCAGTACTTC.

The CDR3 nucleotides read TGCAGCGTCGCGGGAGGGGAATACGAGCAGTACTTC. Translating gives CSVAGGEYEQYF. The J gene is TRBJ2-7, the V gene TRBV29-1; 9 nucleotides line up with TRBD2. CDR1 and CDR2 (germline): SQVTM, ANQGSEA. Unmatched junction bases numbered 4, after V lost 6 bases and J lost 4 bases. The CDR3 spans 12 residues.

This chain connects TRBV2 to TRBJ2-3; 7 bases line up with TRBD2. This CDR3 has 13 residues. Germline lookup yields CDR1 SNHLY and CDR2 FYNNEI. The V and J ends lost 7 bases and 1 base, in that order; junction bases with no gene match: 2. As DNA, the CDR3 is TGTGCCAGCACCCGGGGGGGCACAGATACGCAGTATTTT. Translated, it gives CASTRGGTDTQYF.

The rearrangement joins TRBV28 to TRBJ2-1; D not resolved. Germline V gives CDR1 MDHEN, CDR2 SYDVKM. V was pared by 3 bases and J by 8 bases, with 8 bases between. This CDR3 spans 12 amino acids. In DNA, the CDR3 is TGTGCCAGCAGTTTTCGAATCGATGAGCAGTTCTTC. As protein: CASSFRIDEQFF.

This chain uses TRBV4-2 with TRBJ2-5; 13 nucleotides agree with TRBD2. The CDR3 extends over 19 amino acids. CDR1 is LGHNA and CDR2 is YNFKEQ in the germline V gene. After removal of 0 bases from V and 4 bases from J, the junction contained 11 bases not matched to a gene. CDR3: CASSQDPRLAGGGGETQYF. The CDR3 coding sequence is TGTGCCAGCAGCCAAGATCCCCGACTAGCGGGAGGAGGGGGAGAGACCCAGTACTTC.

The chain carries TRBV21-1 and TRBJ2-2; TRBD2 was called by the table and not checked on the DNA. TRBV21-1 is designated a pseudogene. This CDR3 spans 18 amino acids. For the CDR3, the DNA is TGTGCCAGCAGCAAAGGAAGGAGGAAGGGCTGGAGCATCGGGGAGCTGTTTTTT. This translates into CASSKGRRKGWSIGELFF.

This clone is a singleton in its sample. This chain uses TRBV5-1 with TRBJ1-6; 7 bases are shared with TRBD1. Germline assignment: CDR1 SGHRS and CDR2 YFSETQ. The CDR3 runs 13 residues. V was clipped by 5 bases and J by 7 bases; unmatched bases: 3. CDR3 loop: CASSDRVNSPLHF. In DNA form, the CDR3 reads TGCGCCAGCAGTGACAGGGTGAATTCACCCCTCCACTTT.

The V and J genes are TRBV7-8 and TRBJ2-1; maybe TRBD2 (5 bases). Trimming shortened V by 4 bases and J by 4 bases, and 23 bases separated the two germline ends. The CDR3 covers 18 residues. Germline CDR1 is SGHVS and CDR2 is FQNEAQ. CDR3 in DNA: TGTGCCAGCAGCTCCAGCCTTGCGGGCCTAGAGGTGTACAATGAGCAGTTCTTC. This sequence encodes CASSSSLAGLEVYNEQFF. The full variable domain, rest sourced from reference TRBV7-8 and TRBJ2-1, is GAGVSQSPRYKVAKRGQDVALRCDPISGHVSLFWYQQALGQGPEFLTYFQNEAQLDKSGLPSDRFFAERPEGSVSTLKIQRTQQEDSAVYLCASSSSLAGLEVYNEQFFGPGTRLTVL.

This sequence joins TRBV4-3 and TRBJ2-1, with D perhaps assigned TRBD1 or TRBD2 (5 bases each). The CDR3 covers 15 residues. The germline V and J ends were trimmed by 4 bases and 3 bases, with 13 bases remaining between them. Germline CDR1 reads LGHNA; CDR2 reads YSLEER. The CDR3 region is CASSPLAGSYNEQFF. The CDR3 DNA reads TGCGCCAGCAGCCCTTTGGCAGGGAGCTACAATGAGCAGTTCTTC.